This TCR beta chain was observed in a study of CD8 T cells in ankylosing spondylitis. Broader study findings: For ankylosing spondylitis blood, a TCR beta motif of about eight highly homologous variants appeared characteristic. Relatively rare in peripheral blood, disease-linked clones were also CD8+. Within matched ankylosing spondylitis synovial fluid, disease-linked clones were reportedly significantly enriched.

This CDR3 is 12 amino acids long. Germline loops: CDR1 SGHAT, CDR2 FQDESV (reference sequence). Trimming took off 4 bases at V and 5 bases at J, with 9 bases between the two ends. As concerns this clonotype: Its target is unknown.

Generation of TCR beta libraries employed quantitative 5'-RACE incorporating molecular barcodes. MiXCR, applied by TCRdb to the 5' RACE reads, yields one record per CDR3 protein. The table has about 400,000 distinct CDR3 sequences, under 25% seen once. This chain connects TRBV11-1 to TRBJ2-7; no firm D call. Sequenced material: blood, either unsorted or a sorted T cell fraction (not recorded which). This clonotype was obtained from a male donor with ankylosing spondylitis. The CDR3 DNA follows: TGTGCCAGCAGCTCATTTCGAGACGAGCAGTACTTC. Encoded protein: CASSSFRDEQYF. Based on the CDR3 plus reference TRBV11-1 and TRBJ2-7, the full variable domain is EAEVAQSPRYKITEKSQAVAFWCDPISGHATLYWYRQILGQGPELLVQFQDESVVDDSQLPKDRFSAERLKGVDSTLKIQPAELGDSAMYLCASSSFRDEQYFGPGTRLTVT.